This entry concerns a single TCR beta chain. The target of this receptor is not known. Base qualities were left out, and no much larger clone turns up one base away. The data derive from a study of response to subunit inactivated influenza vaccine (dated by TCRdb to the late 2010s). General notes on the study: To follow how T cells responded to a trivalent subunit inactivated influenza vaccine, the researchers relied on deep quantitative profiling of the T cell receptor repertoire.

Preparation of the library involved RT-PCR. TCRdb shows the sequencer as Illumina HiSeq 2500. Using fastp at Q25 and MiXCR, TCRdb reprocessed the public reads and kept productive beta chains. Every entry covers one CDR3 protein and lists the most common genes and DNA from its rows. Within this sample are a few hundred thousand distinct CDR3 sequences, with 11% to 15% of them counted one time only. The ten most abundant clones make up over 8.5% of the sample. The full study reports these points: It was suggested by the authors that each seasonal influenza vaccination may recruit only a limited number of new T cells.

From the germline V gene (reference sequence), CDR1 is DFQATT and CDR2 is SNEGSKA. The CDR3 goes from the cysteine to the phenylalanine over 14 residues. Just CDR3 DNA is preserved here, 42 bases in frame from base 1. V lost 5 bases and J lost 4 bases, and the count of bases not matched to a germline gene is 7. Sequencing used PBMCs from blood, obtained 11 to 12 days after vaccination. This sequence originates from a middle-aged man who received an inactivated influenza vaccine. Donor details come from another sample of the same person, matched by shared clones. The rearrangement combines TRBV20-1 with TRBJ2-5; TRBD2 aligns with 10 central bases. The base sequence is TGCAGTGCTTTCCTAGCGGGAGTCGGAGAGACCCAGTACTTC. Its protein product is CSAFLAGVGETQYF.